This T cell receptor beta chain was retrieved from a study of T cell responses to AZD1222 COVID-19 vaccine. Overall study context: Investigators merged groups given second doses at roughly 4 or roughly 12 weeks. Overall study results and limits: Spike-wide vaccine-associated CD4 TCRs dominated at 160-218 and 743-854. Unmutated variant regions are reportedly the target of nearly half of TCRs that are spike-specific. Seropositive AZD1222 recipients at baseline numbered only five or six.

From germline, CDR1 is LNHDA and CDR2 SQIVND (reference sequence). The CDR3 covers 20 residues. Deletions cut 1 base from V and 0 bases from J, with 23 bases between. Sequencing was performed with immunoSEQ multiplex PCR; in TCRdb, only in-frame clones are kept and a portion is missing. The table includes about 140,000 clones, 80% to 90% detected once. For this clone: Its target is unknown.

The chain couples TRBV19 to TRBJ2-3; D is ambiguous. Sequenced material: peripheral blood, taken on day 0 of AZD1222 vaccination. This receptor was taken from an adult in good health. CDR3 sequence: CASSIGSVPITLSSTDTQYF. The DNA of the CDR3 is TGTGCCAGTAGTATAGGTAGTGTCCCCATTACGTTATCTAGCACAGATACGCAGTATTTT.